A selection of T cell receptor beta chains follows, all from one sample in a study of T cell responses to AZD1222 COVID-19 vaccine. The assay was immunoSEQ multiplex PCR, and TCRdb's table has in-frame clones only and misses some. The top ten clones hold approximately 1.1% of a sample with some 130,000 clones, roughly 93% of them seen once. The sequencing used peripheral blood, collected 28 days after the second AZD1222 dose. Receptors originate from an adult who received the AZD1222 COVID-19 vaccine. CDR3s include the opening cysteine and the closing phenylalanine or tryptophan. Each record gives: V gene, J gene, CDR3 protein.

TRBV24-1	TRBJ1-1	CATSDPLGGTEAFF
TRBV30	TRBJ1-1	CAWRPAGRNTEAFF
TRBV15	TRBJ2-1	CATRGSWPAPNNEQFF
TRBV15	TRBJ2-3	CATSRWTGFEDTQYF
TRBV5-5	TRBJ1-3	CASSLSQRNTIYF
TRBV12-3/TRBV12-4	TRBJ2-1	CASSLGVGEQFF
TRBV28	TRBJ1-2	CASSQPGQNYGYTF
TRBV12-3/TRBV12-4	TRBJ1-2	CASSSRGGYTF
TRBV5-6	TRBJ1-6	CASSLGQGSSPLHF
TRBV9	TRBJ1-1	CASGSLDTEAFF
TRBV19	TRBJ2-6	CASSTKPRWVLSGANVLTF
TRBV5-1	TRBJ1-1	CASSFQGGGTEAFF
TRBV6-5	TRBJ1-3	CASIYRGSGNTIYF
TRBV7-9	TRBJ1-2	CASSLNRRDTHYGYTF
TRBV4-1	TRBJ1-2	CASSPDRGRNYGYTF
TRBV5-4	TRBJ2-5	CASSRAGQPQETQYF
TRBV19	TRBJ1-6	CASSRTDRGEKPLHF
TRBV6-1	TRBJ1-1	CASSEYKVSAFF
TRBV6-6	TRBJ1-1	CASAILTNTEAFF
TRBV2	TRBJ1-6	CASSIMETRVNSPLHF
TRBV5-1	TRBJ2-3	CASSFQGPDTQYF
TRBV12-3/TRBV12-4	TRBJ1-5	CASSPGRNQPQHF
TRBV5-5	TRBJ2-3	CASSLMLRDTQYF
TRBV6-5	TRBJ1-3	CASTPGGSGNTIYF
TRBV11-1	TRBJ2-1	CASSLAGGISYNEQFF
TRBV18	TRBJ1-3	CASSPFSTGALSGNTIYF
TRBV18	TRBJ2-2	CASSPTLISNTGELFF
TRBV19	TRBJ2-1	CASKKASERNEQFF
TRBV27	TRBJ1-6	CASSLYPRAGGYYNSPLHF
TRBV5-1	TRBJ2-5	CASSLGGGESETQYF
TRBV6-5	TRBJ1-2	CASKPGTGNYGYTF
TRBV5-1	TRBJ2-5	CASSSNYGQGQETQYF